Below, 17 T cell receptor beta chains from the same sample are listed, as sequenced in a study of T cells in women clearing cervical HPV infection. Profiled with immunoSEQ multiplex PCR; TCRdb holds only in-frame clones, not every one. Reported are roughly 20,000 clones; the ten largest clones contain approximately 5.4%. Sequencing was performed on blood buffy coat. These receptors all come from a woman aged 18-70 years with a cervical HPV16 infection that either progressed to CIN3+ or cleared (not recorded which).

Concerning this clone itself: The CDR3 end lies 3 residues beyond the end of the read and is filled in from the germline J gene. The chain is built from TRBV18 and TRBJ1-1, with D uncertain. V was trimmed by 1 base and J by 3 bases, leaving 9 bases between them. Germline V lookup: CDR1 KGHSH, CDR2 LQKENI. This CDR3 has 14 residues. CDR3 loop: CASSPQGWDTEAFF. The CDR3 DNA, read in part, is TGTGCCAGCTCACCACAGGGCTGGGACACTGAA.

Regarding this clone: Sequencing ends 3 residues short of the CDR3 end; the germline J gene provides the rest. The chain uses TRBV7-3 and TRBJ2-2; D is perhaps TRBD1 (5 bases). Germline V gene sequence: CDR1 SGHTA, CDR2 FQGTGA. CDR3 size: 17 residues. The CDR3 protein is CASSLEWSSSGANVLFF. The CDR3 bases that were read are TGTGCCAGCAGCTTAGAATGGTCCTCCTCTGGGGCCAACGTG.

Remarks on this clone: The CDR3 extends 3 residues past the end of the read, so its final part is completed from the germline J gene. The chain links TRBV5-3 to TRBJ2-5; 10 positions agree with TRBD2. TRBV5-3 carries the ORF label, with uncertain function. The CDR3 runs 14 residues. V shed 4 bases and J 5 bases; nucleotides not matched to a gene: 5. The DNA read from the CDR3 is TGTGCCAGAAGCGCGGGACTAGCGATGGAGACC. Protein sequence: CARSAGLAMET. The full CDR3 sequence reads CARSAGLAMETQYF.

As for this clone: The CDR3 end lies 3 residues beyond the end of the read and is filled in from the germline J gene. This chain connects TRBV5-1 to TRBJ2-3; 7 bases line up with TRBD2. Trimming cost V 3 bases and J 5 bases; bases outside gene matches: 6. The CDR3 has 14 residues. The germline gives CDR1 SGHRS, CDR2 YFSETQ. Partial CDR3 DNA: TGCGCCAGCAGCTCTGGGACTACGCGAGATACG. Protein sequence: CASSSGTTRDT. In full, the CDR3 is CASSSGTTRDTQYF.

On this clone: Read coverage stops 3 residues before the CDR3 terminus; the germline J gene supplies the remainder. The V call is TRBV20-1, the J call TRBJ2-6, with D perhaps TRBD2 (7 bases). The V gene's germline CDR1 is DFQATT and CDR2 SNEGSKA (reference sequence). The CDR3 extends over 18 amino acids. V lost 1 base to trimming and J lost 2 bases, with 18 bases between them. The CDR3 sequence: CSARVVLGGRAGANVLTF. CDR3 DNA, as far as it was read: TGCAGTGCTAGAGTGGTGCTGGGGGGGCGAGCTGGGGCCAACGTC.

The CDR3 bases that were read are TGTGCCAGCTCCTTGGCGGGGAGCGCAGATACG. Translation gives CASSLAGSADT. The full-length CDR3 reads as CASSLAGSADTQYF. This chain connects TRBV18 to TRBJ2-3; the D gene is possibly TRBD2 (6 bases). The missing CDR3 end, 3 residues past where the read stops, is filled in from the germline J gene. The CDR3 has 14 residues. The V gene lost 6 bases and the J gene lost 4 bases, with 14 bases spanning the gap. Germline V gene lookup returns CDR1 KGHSH and CDR2 LQKENI.

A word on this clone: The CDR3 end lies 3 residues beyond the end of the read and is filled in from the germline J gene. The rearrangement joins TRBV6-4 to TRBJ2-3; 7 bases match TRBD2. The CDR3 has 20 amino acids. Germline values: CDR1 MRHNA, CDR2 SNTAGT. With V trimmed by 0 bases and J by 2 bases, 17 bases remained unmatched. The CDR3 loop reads CASSDSSTRDYGRYTDTQYF. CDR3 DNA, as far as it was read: TGTGCCAGCAGTGACTCCAGCACTCGGGACTACGGACGCTACACAGATACG.

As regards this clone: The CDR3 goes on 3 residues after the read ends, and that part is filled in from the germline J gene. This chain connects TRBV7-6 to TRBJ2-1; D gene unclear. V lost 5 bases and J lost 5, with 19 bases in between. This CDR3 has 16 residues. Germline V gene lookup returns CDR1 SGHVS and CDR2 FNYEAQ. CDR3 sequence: CASSRGAEALHNEQFF. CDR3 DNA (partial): TGTGCCAGCAGCCGCGGTGCTGAGGCCCTACACAATGAG. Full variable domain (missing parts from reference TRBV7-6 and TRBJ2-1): GAGVSQSPRYKVTKRGQDVALRCDPISGHVSLYWYRQALGQGPEFLTYFNYEAQQDKSGLPNDRFSAERPEGSISTLTIQRTEQRDSAMYRCASSRGAEALHNEQFFGPGTRLTVL.

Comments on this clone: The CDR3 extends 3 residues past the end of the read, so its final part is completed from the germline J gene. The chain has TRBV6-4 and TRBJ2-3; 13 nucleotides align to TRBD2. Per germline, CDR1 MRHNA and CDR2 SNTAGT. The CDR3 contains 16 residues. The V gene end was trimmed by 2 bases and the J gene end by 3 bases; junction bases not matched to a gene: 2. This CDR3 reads CASSDTSGGATDTQYF. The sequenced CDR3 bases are TGTGCCAGCAGTGACACTAGCGGGGGGGCTACAGATACG.

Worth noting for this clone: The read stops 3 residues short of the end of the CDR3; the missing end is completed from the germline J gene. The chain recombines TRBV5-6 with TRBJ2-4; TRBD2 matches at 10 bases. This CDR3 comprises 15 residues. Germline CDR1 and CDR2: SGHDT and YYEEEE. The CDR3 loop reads CASSPIAGGSETQYF. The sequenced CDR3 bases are TGTGCCAGCAGCCCGATAGCGGGAGGATCGGAGACT.

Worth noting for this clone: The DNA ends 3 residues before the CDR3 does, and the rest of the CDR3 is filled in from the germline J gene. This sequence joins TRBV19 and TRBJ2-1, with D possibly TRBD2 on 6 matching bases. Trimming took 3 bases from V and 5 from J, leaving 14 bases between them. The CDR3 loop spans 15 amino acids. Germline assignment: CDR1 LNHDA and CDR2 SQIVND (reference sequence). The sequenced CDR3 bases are TGTGCCAGTAGTATCTTGACTAGTGATAACAATGAG. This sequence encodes CASSILTSDNNE. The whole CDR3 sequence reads CASSILTSDNNEQFF.

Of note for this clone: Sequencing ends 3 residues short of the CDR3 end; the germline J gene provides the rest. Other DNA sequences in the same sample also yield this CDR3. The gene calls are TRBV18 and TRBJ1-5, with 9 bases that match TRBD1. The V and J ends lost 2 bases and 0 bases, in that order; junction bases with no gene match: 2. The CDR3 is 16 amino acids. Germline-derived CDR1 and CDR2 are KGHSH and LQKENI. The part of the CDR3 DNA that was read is TGTGCCAGCTCACCAGGACAGGGGAATAGCAATCAGCCC. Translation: CASSPGQGNSNQP. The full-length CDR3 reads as CASSPGQGNSNQPQHF.

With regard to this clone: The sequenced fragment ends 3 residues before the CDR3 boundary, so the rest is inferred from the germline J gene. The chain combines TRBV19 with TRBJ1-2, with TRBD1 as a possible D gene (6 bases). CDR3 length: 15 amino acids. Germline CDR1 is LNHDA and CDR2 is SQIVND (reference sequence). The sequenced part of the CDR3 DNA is TGTGCCAGTATGGATCCTGCGGGGGCCACAGATACC. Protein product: CASMDPAGATDT. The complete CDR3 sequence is CASMDPAGATDTYTF. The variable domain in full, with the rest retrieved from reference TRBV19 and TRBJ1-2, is DGGITQSPKYLFRKEGQNVTLSCEQNLNHDAMYWYRQDPGQGLRLIYYSQIVNDFQKGDIAEGYSVSREKKESFPLTVTSAQKNPTAFYLCASMDPAGATDTYTFGSGTRLTVV.

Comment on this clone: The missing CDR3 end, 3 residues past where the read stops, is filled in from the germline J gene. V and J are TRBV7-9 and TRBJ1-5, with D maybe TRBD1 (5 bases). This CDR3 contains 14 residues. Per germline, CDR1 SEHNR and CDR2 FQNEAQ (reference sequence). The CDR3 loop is CASSPGLVTDPQHF. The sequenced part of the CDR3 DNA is TGTGCCAGCAGCCCGGGACTAGTAACAGATCCC.

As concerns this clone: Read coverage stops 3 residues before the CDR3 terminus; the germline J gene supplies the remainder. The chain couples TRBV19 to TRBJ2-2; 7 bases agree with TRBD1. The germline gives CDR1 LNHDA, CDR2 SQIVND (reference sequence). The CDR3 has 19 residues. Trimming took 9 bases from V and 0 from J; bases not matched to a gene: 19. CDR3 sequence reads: CARDRGQKSHKTNTGELFF. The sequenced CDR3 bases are TGTGCCAGGGACCGGGGACAGAAAAGTCACAAGACGAACACCGGGGAG.

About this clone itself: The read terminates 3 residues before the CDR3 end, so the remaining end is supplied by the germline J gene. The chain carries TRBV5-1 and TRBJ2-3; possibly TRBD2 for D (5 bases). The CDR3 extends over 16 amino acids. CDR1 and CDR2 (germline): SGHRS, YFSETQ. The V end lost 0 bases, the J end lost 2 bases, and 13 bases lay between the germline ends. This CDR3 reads CASSLVTGEHTDTQYF. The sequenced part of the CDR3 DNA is TGCGCCAGCAGCTTGGTGACCGGGGAACACACAGATACG.

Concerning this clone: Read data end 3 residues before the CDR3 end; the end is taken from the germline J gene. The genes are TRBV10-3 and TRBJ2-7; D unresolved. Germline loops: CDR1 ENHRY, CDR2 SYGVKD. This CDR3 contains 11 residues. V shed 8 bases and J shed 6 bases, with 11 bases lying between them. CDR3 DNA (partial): TGTGCCATCTCCCAGCGAGGCGAG. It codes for CAISQRGE. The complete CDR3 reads CAISQRGEQYF.